The clone carrying this T cell receptor (beta chain) has a count of ten or more. The table came from immunoSEQ multiplex PCR; TCRdb's copy has only in-frame clones and leaves some out. This sample has approximately 210,000 clones, with approximately 86% found just once. The entry originates in a study of blood T cell repertoires in COVID-19. Unmatched junction bases numbered 8, after V lost 7 bases and J lost 2 bases. CDR1 is SNHLY, CDR2 FYNNEI, per germline. This CDR3 has 14 residues. The clonotype originates from a middle-aged man with acute or convalescent COVID-19. Sequenced: peripheral blood. The chain links TRBV2 to TRBJ2-7; 7 bases agree with TRBD1. The CDR3 reads CASTSRDSTYEQYF. Written as DNA, the CDR3 is TGTGCCAGCACCTCCAGGGACAGCACCTACGAGCAGTACTTC.